Each of the 18 T cell receptor beta chains below was sequenced from the same sample in a study of cytomegalovirus exposure and HLA in healthy donors. Assay: immunoSEQ multiplex PCR; the TCRdb copy retains only in-frame clones and omits some. The sample lists about 140,000 clones, 86% occurring once. The sequencing sample was made of PBMCs. The receptors were sampled from a man aged 18 to 35 in good health and CMV-seronegative.

The V gene is TRBV11-2, the J gene TRBJ2-7, with TRBD1 matching over 7 bases. J lost 2 bases, V lost 5 bases, and 3 bases had no gene match. This CDR3 is built from 13 residues. Germline V CDR1 and CDR2: SGHAT, FQNNGV. This CDR3 reads CASSVDRAYEQYF. CDR3 DNA sequence: TGTGCCAGCAGCGTCGACAGGGCCTACGAGCAGTACTTC. Full variable domain (remainder filled in from reference TRBV11-2 and TRBJ2-7): EAGVAQSPRYKIIEKRQSVAFWCNPISGHATLYWYQQILGQGPKLLIQFQNNGVVDDSQLPKDRFSAERLKGVDSTLKIQPAKLEDSAVYLCASSVDRAYEQYFGPGTRLTVT.

The chain carries TRBV19 and TRBJ1-4, with D tentatively TRBD1 (6 bases). Germline V gives CDR1 LNHDA, CDR2 SQIVND (reference sequence). The V end was cut by 5 bases, the J end by 5 bases, with 15 bases between. This CDR3 contains 15 residues. CDR3 protein: CASSPRGMENEKLFF. The CDR3, as DNA: TGTGCCAGTAGTCCGAGGGGGATGGAGAATGAAAAACTGTTTTTT.

This clone was detected only once. The V gene is TRBV7-2, the J gene TRBJ1-1; D possibly corresponds to TRBD1 (5 bases). Trimming left V 1 base short and J 11 bases short, with 14 bases between. The germline V gene encodes CDR1 SGHTA and CDR2 FQGNSA. The CDR3 is made up of 13 amino acids. The CDR3 here is CASSLDFGRAAFF. The CDR3 DNA reads TGTGCCAGCAGCTTAGATTTCGGCAGGGCTGCTTTCTTT.

The rearrangement uses TRBV5-1 and TRBJ2-2; 7 bases are shared with TRBD1. Germline trimming cut 3 bases from V and 4 bases from J; bases unmatched to any gene: 9. CDR3 length: 16 amino acids. Looked up from germline, CDR1 is SGHRS and CDR2 is YFSETQ. Here the CDR3 reads CASSWDSSRSTGELFF. The CDR3 region has the DNA TGCGCCAGCAGCTGGGACAGCTCGAGATCCACCGGGGAGCTGTTTTTT.

Worth noting for this clone: Its ends do not fully match the called genes, so a read error is possible. The chain employs TRBV6-1 and TRBJ1-5; D ambiguous. CDR3 length: 14 residues. The germline V gene encodes CDR1 MNHNS and CDR2 SASEGT. The CDR3 reads CASREAYSNQPQHF. In DNA form, the CDR3 reads TGTGCCAGCAGAGAAGCGTATAGCAATCAGCCCCAGCATTTT.

This chain joins TRBV19 and TRBJ2-4, with D hard to call. There are 18 residues in the CDR3. Deletions cut 3 bases from V and 1 base from J, with 19 bases between. CDR1 and CDR2 from the germline V gene are LNHDA and SQIVND (reference sequence). The CDR3 nucleotides read TGTGCCAGTAGTATGGATGACCGCCGAAGAGCGGCCAAAAACATTCAGTACTTC. Translated: CASSMDDRRRAAKNIQYF.

The chain is built from TRBV28 and TRBJ2-3; tentatively, D is TRBD2 (6 bases). In germline, CDR1 is MDHEN, CDR2 SYDVKM. V shed 3 bases and J shed 0 bases, with 7 bases lying between them. This CDR3 has 14 residues. The CDR3 sequence is CASSLGLSTDTQYF. The CDR3 DNA reads as TGTGCCAGCAGTTTGGGACTTAGCACAGATACGCAGTATTTT.

The chain combines TRBV5-4 with TRBJ1-2; weak D call: TRBD1 (6 bases). The V gene's germline CDR1 is SGHNT and CDR2 YYREEE (reference sequence). CDR3 length equals 17 residues. V dropped 4 bases and J dropped 6 bases, with 25 bases sitting between them. CDR3 region: CASSPQRTQGPGHGYTF. CDR3 sequence (DNA): TGTGCCAGCAGCCCCCAACGTACGCAGGGGCCCGGTCATGGCTACACCTTC.

This clone is medium-sized. The genes are TRBV11-2 and TRBJ2-7; no reliable D call. Trimming cost V 1 base and J 6 bases, with 13 bases left between them. CDR3 size: 14 residues. CDR1 and CDR2 from the germline V gene are SGHAT and FQNNGV. The CDR3 loop is CASSLGVRVGEQYF. DNA for the CDR3: TGTGCCAGCAGCTTAGGAGTGCGAGTTGGCGAGCAGTACTTC.

The chain joins TRBV7-8 to TRBJ2-7; D gene ambiguous. Trimming removed 1 base at V and 4 bases at J, with 5 bases between. This CDR3 has 12 amino acids. Germline V gene lookup returns CDR1 SGHVS and CDR2 FQNEAQ. The CDR3 DNA follows: TGTGCCAGCAGCTTAGATTATTACGAGCAGTACTTC. Protein: CASSLDYYEQYF.

This chain links TRBV15 with TRBJ2-6, with D maybe TRBD2 (5 bases). CDR1 and CDR2 (germline): LNHNV, YYDKDF (reference sequence). CDR3 size: 17 residues. V gave up 0 bases and J gave up 4 bases, with 13 bases separating them. CDR3 protein: CATSRDREGSGANVLTF. CDR3 in DNA: TGTGCCACCAGCAGAGATCGGGAAGGGTCCGGGGCCAACGTCCTGACTTTC.

This chain links TRBV7-9 with TRBJ1-4; D unclear. V dropped 4 bases and J dropped 0 bases, with 9 bases sitting between them. CDR1 and CDR2 from the germline V gene are SEHNR and FQNEAQ (reference sequence). This CDR3 has 15 residues. CDR3 protein: CASSWNTATNEKLFF. The CDR3 DNA is TGTGCCAGCAGCTGGAACACAGCAACTAATGAAAAACTGTTTTTT. Full variable domain (missing parts from reference TRBV7-9 and TRBJ1-4): DTGVSQNPRHKITKRGQNVTFRCDPISEHNRLYWYRQTLGQGPEFLTYFQNEAQLEKSRLLSDRFSAERPKGSFSTLEIQRTEQGDSAMYLCASSWNTATNEKLFFGSGTQLSVL.

The chain is built from TRBV27 and TRBJ2-1; unclear D gene. The CDR3 sequence is 14 residues long. The germline V and J ends were trimmed by 3 bases and 10 bases, with 16 bases remaining between them. Germline CDR1 is MNHEY and CDR2 is SMNVEV (reference sequence). The CDR3 nucleotides are TGTGCCAGCAGTTTGTACTACCCCCCGCCGGAGCAGTTCTTC. Its translation is CASSLYYPPPEQFF.

V and J are TRBV6-5 and TRBJ2-2, with 7 bases that match TRBD2. There are 16 residues in the CDR3. V lost 3 bases, J lost 2 bases, and 6 bases stayed unmatched. Germline V gene lookup returns CDR1 MNHEY and CDR2 SVGAGI. The CDR3 loop reads CASSYSGGGNTGELFF. In DNA form, the CDR3 reads TGTGCCAGCAGTTATAGTGGCGGGGGTAACACCGGGGAGCTGTTTTTT.

This clone was counted once. The chain couples TRBV7-2 to TRBJ2-1; TRBD2 matches at 13 bases. The germline gives CDR1 SGHTA, CDR2 FQGNSA. This CDR3 is built from 15 residues. After removal of 5 bases from V and 7 bases from J, the junction contained 5 bases not matched to a gene. CDR3 sequence (DNA): TGTGCCAGCAGCCTAAGACTAGCGGGAGGTAATGAGCAGTTCTTC. Its translation: CASSLRLAGGNEQFF.

The V and J genes are TRBV7-6 and TRBJ2-1; weak D call: TRBD1 (7 bases). V lost 4 bases and J 3 bases, leaving 13 bases between the germline ends. The CDR3 has 15 amino acids. Germline loops: CDR1 SGHVS, CDR2 FNYEAQ. This CDR3 is CASSSGDSIYNEQFF. As DNA, the CDR3 is TGTGCCAGCAGCTCGGGGGACAGCATCTACAATGAGCAGTTCTTC.

The V gene is TRBV28, the J gene TRBJ2-7; 9 bases are a match to TRBD1. V dropped 2 bases and J dropped 5; count of bases not matched to a gene: 7. This CDR3 spans 15 amino acids. Looked up from germline, CDR1 is MDHEN and CDR2 is SYDVKM. CDR3 protein: CASSLEGQGTNEQYF. The CDR3 DNA reads TGTGCCAGCAGTTTAGAGGGACAGGGAACCAACGAGCAGTACTTC.

The rearrangement joins TRBV5-1 to TRBJ1-1; 9 bases are a match to TRBD1. CDR1 and CDR2 (germline): SGHRS, YFSETQ. V gave up 4 bases and J gave up 5 bases; unmatched junction bases: 6. This CDR3 is 14 amino acids long. CDR3 nucleotide sequence: TGCGCCAGCAGCCCGGGACAGGGAAGGACTGAAGCTTTCTTT. Amino acid sequence: CASSPGQGRTEAFF.